This TCR beta chain comes out of a study of cytomegalovirus exposure and HLA in healthy donors. The CDR3 is 15 amino acids. Germline CDR1 reads MNHNS; CDR2 reads SASEGT. The trim removed 1 base at V and 9 bases at J, leaving 5 bases unmatched. Notes on the study in general: It was reported in a later analysis that an Asian-associated ancestry cluster showed fewer N-insertions than the approximately 690-donor mean. In a later analysis, DRB1 alleles had the most associated TCRs; HLA-C alleles the fewest. Most likely, a cluster of highly shared sequence variants arose as a sequencing artifact. Using the classifier, cytomegalovirus status was reportedly diagnosed with high specificity and sensitivity.

On this clone: Antigen specificity is unknown.

The study ran its PCR with 60 Vbeta and 13 Jbeta primers. Clones were read by immunoSEQ multiplex PCR, and TCRdb kept only the in-frame ones, dropping some. The profile shows 90,000 to 120,000 clones, 77% of them singletons. The genes are TRBV6-1 and TRBJ2-1, with 11 positions matching TRBD2. Sequencing was done on a sample of PBMCs. This receptor was obtained from a male donor in good health and CMV-seronegative. DNA for the CDR3: TGTGCCAGCAGTGAAGAGGTAGCGGGAGGGGGTGAGCAGTTCTTC. It specifies CASSEEVAGGGEQFF.